The 31 T cell receptor beta chains given below trace back to one sample, sequenced in a study of T-cell memory formation after mild COVID-19. Each CDR3 protein gets one entry after TCRdb re-called the 5' RACE reads with MiXCR. The sample has about 350,000 distinct CDR3 sequences; about an eighth are singletons. Sequencing was performed on PBMCs or a T cell subset sorted from them (not recorded which). The receptor source for this set is a man aged 18 to 30 who had mild COVID-19 (a few samples of this study predate the infection). Cell type and time point are not known.

In this sample, this clonotype turned up many times. The J gene is TRBJ2-7, the V gene TRBV7-8; D call uncertain. V lost 4 bases to trimming and J lost 7 bases, with 17 bases between them. CDR3 length: 14 amino acids. Germline V CDR1 and CDR2: SGHVS, FQNEAQ. CDR3: CASSSGVGQFEQYV. DNA of the CDR3: TGTGCCAGCAGCTCGGGCGTAGGGCAATTTGAGCAGTACGTC.

V usage is TRBV4-2 and J usage is TRBJ1-5, with D unresolved. V was clipped by 0 bases and J by 8 bases, with 5 bases between them. The CDR3 loop spans 12 amino acids. CDR1 is LGHNA, CDR2 YNFKEQ, per germline. CDR3: CASSQDSKPQHF. The DNA for the CDR3 is TGTGCCAGCAGCCAAGATTCCAAGCCCCAGCATTTT.

This chain uses TRBV10-3 with TRBJ1-1; D is unclear. Deletions cut 6 bases from V and 1 base from J, with 15 bases between. The CDR3 is 15 residues long. Germline lookup yields CDR1 ENHRY and CDR2 SYGVKD. The CDR3 here is CAIRASGMGNTEAFF. In DNA form, the CDR3 reads TGTGCCATCAGGGCCTCCGGGATGGGGAACACTGAAGCTTTCTTT.

This chain links TRBV5-4 with TRBJ2-7; D not resolved. The germline gives CDR1 SGHNT, CDR2 YYREEE (reference sequence). The CDR3 extends over 14 amino acids. V dropped 2 bases and J dropped 0 bases, with 9 bases sitting between them. The CDR3 bases are TGTGCCAGCAGCTTTACTCCGAGCTCCTACGAGCAGTACTTC. Protein product: CASSFTPSSYEQYF. Variable domain in full (rest from reference TRBV5-4 and TRBJ2-7): ETGVTQSPTHLIKTRGQQVTLRCSSQSGHNTVSWYQQALGQGPQFIFQYYREEENGRGNFPPRFSGLQFPNYSSELNVNALELDDSALYLCASSFTPSSYEQYFGPGTRLTVT.

This clonotype occurred a few times. The rearrangement uses TRBV7-9 and TRBJ1-5, with 7 bases matching TRBD1. Germline lookup yields CDR1 SEHNR and CDR2 FQNEAQ (reference sequence). V was pared by 5 bases and J by 5 bases, with 3 bases of the junction left unmatched. The CDR3 loop spans 13 amino acids. CDR3 nucleotide sequence: TGTGCCAGCAGCCCGGGACAGTATCAGCCCCAGCATTTT. Its protein is CASSPGQYQPQHF.

The rearrangement uses TRBV7-7 and TRBJ2-5, with TRBD2 identical over 7 bases. The V gene end was trimmed by 8 bases and the J gene end by 2 bases; junction bases not matched to a gene: 8. This CDR3 comprises 14 residues. Per germline, CDR1 SSHAT and CDR2 FNYEAQ (reference sequence). In DNA, the CDR3 is TGTGCCAGCGGGGGGGGAGGTCATCAAGAGACCCAGTACTTC. This sequence encodes CASGGGGHQETQYF.

This clonotype was counted between two and nine times. CDR3: CSASDYTDTQYF. DNA for the CDR3: TGCAGTGCTAGCGACTACACAGATACGCAGTATTTT. The chain recombines TRBV20-1 with TRBJ2-3; D may be TRBD2 (5 bases). The CDR3 has 12 residues. The germline V gene encodes CDR1 DFQATT and CDR2 SNEGSKA (reference sequence). Trimming cost V 3 bases and J 2 bases, with 6 bases left between them.

This clonotype was recorded a few times. The chain links TRBV5-4 to TRBJ2-2, with D possibly being TRBD2 (6 bases). Between the trimmed V and J ends, which lost 4 bases and 3 bases, there was a span of 10 bases. The CDR3 has 14 amino acids. Germline V gene lookup returns CDR1 SGHNT and CDR2 YYREEE (reference sequence). The CDR3 loop reads CASSTGTYTGELFF. DNA for the CDR3: TGTGCCAGCAGCACCGGGACTTACACCGGGGAGCTGTTTTTT.

The rearrangement uses TRBV12-3 or TRBV12-4 and TRBJ2-5; TRBD1 agrees at 7 bases. Trimming cost V 6 bases and J 3 bases; bases outside gene matches: 4. The length of the CDR3 is 13 residues. This CDR3 is CASSDRAEETQYF. The CDR3 DNA reads TGTGCCAGCAGCGACAGGGCTGAAGAGACCCAGTACTTC.

In its sample, this clonotype was seen a few times. The chain carries TRBV7-9 and TRBJ1-4; the D is unclear. This CDR3 has 14 amino acids. V shed 5 bases and J shed 3 bases, with 10 bases lying between them. CDR1 and CDR2 (germline): SEHNR, FQNEAQ (reference sequence). CDR3 region: CASSTSGPNEKLFF. The CDR3 region has the DNA TGTGCCAGCAGCACCTCCGGGCCTAATGAAAAACTGTTTTTT. The full variable domain, rest sourced from reference TRBV7-9 and TRBJ1-4, is DTGVSQNPRHKITKRGQNVTFRCDPISEHNRLYWYRQTLGQGPEFLTYFQNEAQLEKSRLLSDRFSAERPKGSFSTLEIQRTEQGDSAMYLCASSTSGPNEKLFFGSGTQLSVL.

For this clonotype: Its ends do not fully match the called genes, so a read error is possible. This chain joins TRBV5-5 and TRBJ1-5, with D perhaps TRBD1 (6 bases). The V gene's germline CDR1 is SGHKS and CDR2 YYEKEE (reference sequence). This CDR3 comprises 14 residues. The CDR3 DNA sequence: TGTTCCAGCAGCCCATACAGGGGCAATCAGCCCCAGCATTTT. Protein sequence: CSSSPYRGNQPQHF. Based on the CDR3 plus reference TRBV5-5 and TRBJ1-5, the full variable domain is DAGVTQSPTHLIKTRGQQVTLRCSPISGHKSVSWYQQVLGQGPQFIFQYYEKEERGRGNFPDRFSARQFPNYSSELNVNALLLGDSALYLCSSSPYRGNQPQHFGDGTRLSIL.

In regard to this clonotype: A much larger clone lies a single base off, so this may be a read error. This chain joins TRBV12-3 or TRBV12-4 and TRBJ2-3, with TRBD2 as a possible D gene (5 bases). The CDR3 spans 12 residues. The germline V and J ends were trimmed by 4 bases and 9 bases, with 11 bases remaining between them. The CDR3 sequence is CASSSDSGTQYF. CDR3 in DNA: TGTGCCAGCAGTTCGGACTCCGGGACGCAGTATTTT.

V usage is TRBV7-9 and J usage is TRBJ1-4; 7 bases align to TRBD1. V was clipped by 1 base and J by 2 bases; unmatched bases: 13. The CDR3 covers 19 residues. The germline CDR1 and CDR2 sequences are SEHNR and FQNEAQ (reference sequence). The CDR3 loop reads CASSLGTGAAVSTNEKLFF. CDR3 DNA: TGTGCCAGCAGCTTAGGAACAGGGGCGGCGGTGAGCACTAATGAAAAACTGTTTTTT.

The chain uses TRBV6-2 or TRBV6-3 and TRBJ1-2; no firm D call. CDR3 length: 15 residues. The V end was cut by 2 bases, the J end by 4 bases, with 14 bases between. Germline values: CDR1 MNHEY, CDR2 SVGEGT. The CDR3, as DNA: TGTGCCAGCAGTTACGGGTTAGATTCTTTCTATGGCTACACCTTC. Amino acid sequence: CASSYGLDSFYGYTF.

In this sample, this clonotype turned up a few times. The chain links TRBV4-1 to TRBJ2-2, with 9 bases identical to TRBD1. The CDR3 consists of 16 residues. Per the germline V gene, CDR1 is MGHRA and CDR2 is YSYEKL. The trim removed 3 bases at V and 4 bases at J, leaving 6 bases unmatched. The DNA for the CDR3 is TGCGCCAGCAGCCAGACGGGGACAGGGATCACCGGGGAGCTGTTTTTT. Amino acid sequence: CASSQTGTGITGELFF.

V gene TRBV5-5 combines with J gene TRBJ1-5, with 7 positions matching TRBD1. The length of the CDR3 is 17 residues. V trimming: 0 bases; J trimming: 5 bases; junction bases outside the gene matches: 11. The germline gives CDR1 SGHKS, CDR2 YYEKEE (reference sequence). For the CDR3, the DNA is TGTGCCAGCAGCTTGGCCGGAGCAGGGGGAATCGATCAGCCCCAGCATTTT. Its protein is CASSLAGAGGIDQPQHF.

The chain is built from TRBV6-2 or TRBV6-3 and TRBJ2-7, with a possible D match to TRBD1 (6 bases). V was trimmed by 0 bases and J by 2 bases, leaving 11 bases between them. The CDR3 totals 15 residues. Germline-derived CDR1 and CDR2 are MNHEY and SVGEGT. The CDR3: CASSYSGQGPYEQYV. Here the CDR3 DNA reads TGTGCCAGCAGTTACTCGGGACAAGGGCCCTACGAGCAGTACGTC.

The DNA for the CDR3 is TGTGCCAGCAGTTACTACAGGGGGCGGATTGAGCAGTTCTTC. Translated: CASSYYRGRIEQFF. The chain uses TRBV6-2 or TRBV6-3 and TRBJ2-1; 9 nucleotides match TRBD1. The CDR3 is 14 amino acids. The V segment lost 1 base and the J segment 9 bases; nucleotides outside the gene matches: 4. Germline CDR1 reads MNHEY; CDR2 reads SVGEGT.

The chain links TRBV7-2 to TRBJ1-2; tentative D call: TRBD1 (6 bases). Trimming stripped 7 bases from V and 8 bases from J, with 17 bases between. The CDR3 loop spans 13 amino acids. Germline lookup yields CDR1 SGHTA and CDR2 FQGNSA. In DNA, the CDR3 is TGTGCCAGCAACCCACAGGGAGGTGAGGGCTACACCTTC. This translates into CASNPQGGEGYTF.

The CDR3 DNA reads TGTGCCACCAGGGACGACCAAAACACTGAAGCTTTCTTT. This translates into CATRDDQNTEAFF. V and J are TRBV24-1 and TRBJ1-1; D is uncertain. Trimming left V 7 bases short and J 2 bases short, with 10 bases between. The CDR3 contains 13 residues. The V gene's germline CDR1 is KGHDR and CDR2 SFDVKD.

The V call is TRBV19, the J call TRBJ2-3; TRBD1 aligns across 8 bases. The CDR3 has 14 amino acids. The V gene's germline CDR1 is LNHDA and CDR2 SQIVND (reference sequence). Trimming cost V 6 bases and J 2 bases; bases outside gene matches: 4. CDR3 bases: TGTGCCAGTAGAAAGGGACAGGACACAGATACGCAGTATTTT. It codes for CASRKGQDTDTQYF.

This clonotype came up many times. The chain employs TRBV20-1 and TRBJ2-3, with 8 bases that match TRBD2. The CDR3 runs to 13 residues. V shed 3 bases and J 6 bases; nucleotides not matched to a gene: 5. CDR1 is DFQATT, CDR2 SNEGSKA, per germline (reference sequence). The CDR3 nucleotides read TGCAGTGCTAGCGGGGGGGCCTCGGATACGCAGTATTTT. Amino acid sequence: CSASGGASDTQYF.

V gene TRBV10-3 combines with J gene TRBJ2-7; D is possibly TRBD2 (6 bases). The CDR3 contains 15 residues. From germline, CDR1 is ENHRY and CDR2 SYGVKD. Trimming shortened V by 3 bases and J by 4 bases, and 16 bases separated the two germline ends. DNA of the CDR3: TGTGCCATCAGTGACCCCGATACTAGCTTATACGAGCAGTACTTC. Translating it yields CAISDPDTSLYEQYF.

This clonotype was counted ten times or more. The V gene is TRBV12-3 or TRBV12-4, the J gene TRBJ2-5; no clear D gene. CDR3 length equals 14 residues. Trimming stripped 3 bases from V and 0 bases from J, with 8 bases between. The CDR3 bases are TGTGCCAGCAGTTTCAGCGAGTACCAAGAGACCCAGTACTTC. Translating gives CASSFSEYQETQYF.

This clonotype was observed at least ten times. J is TRBJ2-1 and V is TRBV6-2 or TRBV6-3; possible D gene TRBD1, 5 bases. The germline gives CDR1 MNHEY, CDR2 SVGEGT. Trimming left V 3 bases short and J 13 bases short, with 13 bases between. This CDR3 has 12 amino acids. The CDR3 here is CASSYQARDQFF. Here the CDR3 DNA reads TGTGCCAGCAGTTATCAAGCCAGGGATCAGTTCTTC.

The rearrangement links TRBV18 to TRBJ1-1; 7 nucleotides align to TRBD1. CDR1 KGHSH and CDR2 LQKENI come from the germline V gene. The CDR3 sequence is 15 residues long. The V gene end was trimmed by 3 bases and the J gene end by 1 base; junction bases not matched to a gene: 5. Here the CDR3 reads CASSPGQDENTEAFF. In DNA form, the CDR3 reads TGTGCCAGCTCACCTGGACAGGATGAGAACACTGAAGCTTTCTTT. The variable domain in full, completed from reference TRBV18 and TRBJ1-1, reads NAGVMQNPRHLVRRRGQEARLRCSPMKGHSHVYWYRQLPEEGLKFMVYLQKENIIDESGMPKERFSAEFPKEGPSILRIQQVVRGDSAAYFCASSPGQDENTEAFFGQGTRLTVV.

The V and J genes are TRBV6-6 and TRBJ1-5, with a possible D match to TRBD1 (6 bases). This CDR3 has 12 residues. Germline CDR1 reads MNHNY; CDR2 reads SVGAGI (reference sequence). V shed 5 bases and J shed 6 bases, with 8 bases lying between them. Here the CDR3 reads CASSTGFQPQHF. DNA for the CDR3: TGTGCCAGCAGTACAGGGTTTCAGCCCCAGCATTTT.

In its sample, this clonotype was seen a few times. The chain carries TRBV4-3 and TRBJ2-1; 8 positions match TRBD2. CDR3 length: 16 amino acids. Per germline, CDR1 LGHNA and CDR2 YSLEER. The J segment lost 4 bases and the V segment lost 0 bases, leaving 5 bases of the junction unmatched. CDR3 nucleotides: TGCGCCAGCAGCCAAGAGCCCGGGGGGGATTACAATGAGCAGTTCTTC. It codes for CASSQEPGGDYNEQFF.

The chain joins TRBV6-2 or TRBV6-3 to TRBJ1-6; tentatively, D is TRBD1 (6 bases). With 6 bases removed from V and 8 bases from J, the gap between germline ends came to 17 bases. Germline loops: CDR1 MNHEY, CDR2 SVGEGT. The CDR3 runs to 15 residues. CDR3 DNA: TGTGCCAGCAGACCCTACAGGGCTTCGGATTCACCCCTCCACTTT. It encodes CASRPYRASDSPLHF.

In this sample, this clonotype turned up a few times. V and J are TRBV6-5 and TRBJ1-5, with a weak D call TRBD1 (5 bases). CDR3 size: 13 residues. Germline V CDR1 and CDR2: MNHEY, SVGAGI. Trimming left V 7 bases short and J 6 bases short, with 13 bases between. CDR3 sequence (DNA): TGTGCCAGCACCTCGGTCGGGGGTCAGCCCCAGCATTTT. Translating it yields CASTSVGGQPQHF.

This chain joins TRBV29-1 and TRBJ1-3; perhaps TRBD1 as D (5 bases). Trimming left V 6 bases short and J 0 bases short, with 12 bases between. Germline CDR1 is SQVTM and CDR2 is ANQGSEA. CDR3 length: 14 residues. In DNA, the CDR3 is TGCAGCGTGCGAACAGGATTCTCTGGAAACACCATATATTTT. This sequence encodes CSVRTGFSGNTIYF. The full variable domain, completed using reference TRBV29-1 and TRBJ1-3, is SAVISQKPSRDICQRGTSLTIQCQVDSQVTMMFWYRQQPGQSLTLIATANQGSEATYESGFVIDKFPISRPNLTFSTLTVSNMSPEDSSIYLCSVRTGFSGNTIYFGEGSWLTVV.